The rows below give T cell receptor beta chains drawn from one sample of a study of blood T cell repertoires in COVID-19. Produced via immunoSEQ multiplex PCR; TCRdb's table is partial and in-frame only. The sample has 110,000 or so clones, about two thirds seen once. The sample comprised peripheral blood. The receptor set was obtained from a woman in her forties with acute or convalescent COVID-19. Each CDR3 is given without its conserved first and last residue. Each record gives: J gene, V gene, D gene, CDR3 protein. D genes are given only for firm matches.

TRBJ1-1	TRBV6-2/TRBV6-3	TRBD1	ASSYGLDRVNTEAF
TRBJ2-7	TRBV3-1/TRBV3-2	NA	ASSSDRYEQY
TRBJ1-1	TRBV10-3	NA	ATMPRQAGNTEAF
TRBJ2-5	TRBV14	NA	ASSQDLEGTQY
TRBJ1-1	TRBV3-1/TRBV3-2	NA	ASSLARDTEAF
TRBJ2-2	TRBV3-1/TRBV3-2	TRBD1	ASSQHTGTGPKTGELF
TRBJ1-1	TRBV30	NA	AWSVRNRANTEAF
TRBJ1-1	TRBV4-3	TRBD1	ASSRGQGVNTEAF
TRBJ2-3	TRBV6-4	NA	ASSVMIQVPDTTDTQY
TRBJ2-3	TRBV2	TRBD1	ASTQGAVPTDTQY
TRBJ1-1	TRBV5-4	NA	ASSLVDGVDTEAF
TRBJ1-5	TRBV7-2	NA	ASSLWGGRGQPQH
TRBJ2-7	TRBV5-1	TRBD2	ASSLGYGGSSYEQY
TRBJ1-5	TRBV5-6	TRBD1	ASSRTGYNQPQH
TRBJ1-5	TRBV7-2	NA	ASSSGGGQPQH
TRBJ1-6	TRBV2	NA	ASRPRDYNSPLH
TRBJ1-1	TRBV7-2	NA	ASSLVQFEAF
TRBJ2-7	TRBV27	NA	ASSTAHRGGSYEQY
TRBJ1-6	TRBV12-3/TRBV12-4	NA	ASSFRVNSPLH
TRBJ2-7	TRBV18	TRBD2	ASSPLTSGGSYEQY
TRBJ1-1	TRBV2	NA	ASRRMGGLNTEAF
TRBJ2-5	TRBV28	NA	ASSFKWARETQY
TRBJ2-7	TRBV19	TRBD1	ASSIDLGQGSYEQY